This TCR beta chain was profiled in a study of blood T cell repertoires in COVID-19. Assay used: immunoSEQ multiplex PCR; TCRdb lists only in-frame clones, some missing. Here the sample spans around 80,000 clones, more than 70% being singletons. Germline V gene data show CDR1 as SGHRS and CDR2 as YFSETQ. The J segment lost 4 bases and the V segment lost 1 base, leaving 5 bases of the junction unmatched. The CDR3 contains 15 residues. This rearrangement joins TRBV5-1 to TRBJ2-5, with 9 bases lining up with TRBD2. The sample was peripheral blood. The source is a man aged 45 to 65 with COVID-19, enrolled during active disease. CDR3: CASSLIAGVVETQYF. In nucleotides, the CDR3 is TGCGCCAGCAGCTTGATAGCGGGAGTGGTAGAGACCCAGTACTTC.